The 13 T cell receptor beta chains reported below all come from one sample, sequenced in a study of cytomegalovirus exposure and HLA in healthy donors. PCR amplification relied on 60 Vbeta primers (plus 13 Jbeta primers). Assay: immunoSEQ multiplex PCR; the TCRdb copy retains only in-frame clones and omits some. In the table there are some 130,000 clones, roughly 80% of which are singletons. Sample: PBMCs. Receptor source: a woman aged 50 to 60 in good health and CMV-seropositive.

DNA of the CDR3: TGTGCCTGGACGTGGGGCCTTAATTCACCCCTCCACTTT. Residues: CAWTWGLNSPLHF. The gene calls are TRBV30 and TRBJ1-6, with a possible D match to TRBD1 (5 bases). V lost 4 bases and J 6 bases, leaving 10 bases between the germline ends. The CDR3 contains 13 residues. Germline V gives CDR1 GTSNPN, CDR2 SVGIG (reference sequence).

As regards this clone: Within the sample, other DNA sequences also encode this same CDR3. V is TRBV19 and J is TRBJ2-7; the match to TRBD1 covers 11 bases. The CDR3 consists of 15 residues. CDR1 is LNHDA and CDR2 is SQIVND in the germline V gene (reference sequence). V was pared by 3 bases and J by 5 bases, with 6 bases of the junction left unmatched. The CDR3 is CASSITGTGGNEQYF. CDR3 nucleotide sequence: TGTGCCAGTAGTATTACCGGGACAGGGGGGAACGAGCAGTACTTC.

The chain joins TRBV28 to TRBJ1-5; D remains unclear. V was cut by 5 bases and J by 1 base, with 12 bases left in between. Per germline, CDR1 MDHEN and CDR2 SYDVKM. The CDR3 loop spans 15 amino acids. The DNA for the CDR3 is TGTGCCAGCAGTCCCCGCCCGGGAAGCAATCAGCCCCAGCATTTT. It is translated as CASSPRPGSNQPQHF.

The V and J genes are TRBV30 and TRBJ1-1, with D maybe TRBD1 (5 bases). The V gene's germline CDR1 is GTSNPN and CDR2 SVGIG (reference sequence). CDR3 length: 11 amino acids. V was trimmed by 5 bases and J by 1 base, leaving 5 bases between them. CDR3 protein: CAWDRNTEAFF. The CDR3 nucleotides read TGTGCCTGGGACAGGAACACTGAAGCTTTCTTT. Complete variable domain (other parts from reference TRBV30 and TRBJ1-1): SQTIHQWPATLVQPVGSPLSLECTVEGTSNPNLYWYRQAAGRGLQLLFYSVGIGQISSEVPQNLSASRPQDRQFILSSKKLLLSDSGFYLCAWDRNTEAFFGQGTRLTVV.

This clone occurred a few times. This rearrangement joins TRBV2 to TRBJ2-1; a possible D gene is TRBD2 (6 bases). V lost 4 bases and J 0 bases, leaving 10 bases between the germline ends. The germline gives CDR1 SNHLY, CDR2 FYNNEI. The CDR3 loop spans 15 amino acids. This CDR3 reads CASSVYGSSYNEQFF. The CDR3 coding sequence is TGTGCCAGCAGTGTCTACGGGAGCTCCTACAATGAGCAGTTCTTC.

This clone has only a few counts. The CDR3 here is CASTLDTMSNYGYTF. In DNA, the CDR3 is TGTGCCAGCACCTTGGACACTATGTCTAACTATGGCTACACCTTC. V gene TRBV6-6 combines with J gene TRBJ1-2, with a possible D match to TRBD1 (5 bases). Germline-derived CDR1 and CDR2 are MNHNY and SVGAGI (reference sequence). V lost 7 bases, J lost 0 bases, and 15 bases lay in between. The CDR3 runs 15 residues.

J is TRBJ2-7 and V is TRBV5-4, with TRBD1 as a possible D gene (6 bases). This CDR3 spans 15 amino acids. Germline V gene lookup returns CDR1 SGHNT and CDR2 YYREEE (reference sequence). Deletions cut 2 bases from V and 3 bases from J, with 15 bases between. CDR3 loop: CASSLLFQGRYEQYF. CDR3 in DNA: TGTGCCAGCAGCTTACTCTTCCAGGGGCGCTACGAGCAGTACTTC.

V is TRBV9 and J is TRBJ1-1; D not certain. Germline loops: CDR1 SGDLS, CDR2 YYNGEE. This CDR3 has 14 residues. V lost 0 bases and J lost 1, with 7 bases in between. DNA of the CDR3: TGTGCCAGCAGCGTAGGTTCCAGGAACACTGAAGCTTTCTTT. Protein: CASSVGSRNTEAFF.

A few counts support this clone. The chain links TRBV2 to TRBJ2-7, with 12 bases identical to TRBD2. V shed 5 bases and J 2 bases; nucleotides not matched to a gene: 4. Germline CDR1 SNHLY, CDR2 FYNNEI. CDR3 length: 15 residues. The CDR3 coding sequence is TGTGCCAGCAGTTTGACTAGCGGGGGCACCTACGAGCAGTACTTC. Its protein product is CASSLTSGGTYEQYF.

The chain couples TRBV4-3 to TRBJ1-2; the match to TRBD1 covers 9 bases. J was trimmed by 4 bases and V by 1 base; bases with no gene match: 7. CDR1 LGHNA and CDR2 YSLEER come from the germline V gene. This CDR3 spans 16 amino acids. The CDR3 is CASSQAGQGSIYGYTF. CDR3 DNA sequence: TGCGCCAGCAGCCAAGCCGGACAGGGGTCGATCTATGGCTACACCTTC.

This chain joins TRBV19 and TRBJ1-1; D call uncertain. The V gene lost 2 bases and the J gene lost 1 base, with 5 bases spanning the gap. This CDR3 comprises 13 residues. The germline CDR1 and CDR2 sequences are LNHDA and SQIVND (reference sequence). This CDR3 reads CASSITENTEAFF. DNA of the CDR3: TGTGCCAGTAGTATAACAGAGAACACTGAAGCTTTCTTT.

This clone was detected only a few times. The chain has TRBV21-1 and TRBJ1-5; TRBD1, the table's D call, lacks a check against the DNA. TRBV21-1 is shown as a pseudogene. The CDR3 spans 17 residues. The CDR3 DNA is TGTGCCAGCAGGGGACAGGGGGCCTTTGGGGGCAATCAGCCCCAGCATTTT. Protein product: CASRGQGAFGGNQPQHF.

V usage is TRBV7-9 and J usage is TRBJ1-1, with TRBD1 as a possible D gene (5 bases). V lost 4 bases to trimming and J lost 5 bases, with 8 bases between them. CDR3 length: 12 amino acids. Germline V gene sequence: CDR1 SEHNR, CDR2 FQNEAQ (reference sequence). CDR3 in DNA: TGTGCCAGCAGCTCGGGACTTACTGAAGCTTTCTTT. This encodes CASSSGLTEAFF.